A single sample is the source of the 12 T cell receptor beta chains below, sequenced in a study of blood T cells in healthy people across ages. Together with a sample-barcoded 5' primer, a J-beta primer mix was included in a second PCR lasting roughly 6 to 12 cycles. MiXCR, applied by TCRdb to the 5' RACE reads, yields one record per CDR3 protein. The sample has about 1.4 million distinct CDR3 sequences, around 59% seen once. Sequencing was carried out using blood. Receptors were obtained from a man younger than 35 in good health.

V and J are TRBV6-6 and TRBJ2-5; possibly TRBD2 for D (6 bases). The CDR3 sequence is 17 residues long. Looked up from germline, CDR1 is MNHNY and CDR2 is SVGAGI (reference sequence). V gave up 0 bases and J gave up 2 bases, with 16 bases separating them. The CDR3 loop reads CASSYSIGSGAQETQYF. CDR3 in DNA: TGTGCCAGCAGTTACTCAATAGGTAGCGGAGCACAAGAGACCCAGTACTTC.

This clonotype turned up a few times. The chain recombines TRBV4-1 with TRBJ1-2; 8 bases are shared with TRBD1. The CDR3 sequence is 15 residues long. J gave up 4 bases and V 0 bases, and 4 bases lay outside the gene matches. Germline CDR1 reads MGHRA; CDR2 reads YSYEKL. Here the CDR3 DNA reads TGCGCCAGCAGCCAAGATCCGGGACAGGTCTATGGCTACACCTTC. Translating gives CASSQDPGQVYGYTF.

The rearrangement links TRBV7-9 to TRBJ2-5, with 12 bases aligning to TRBD2. The CDR3 loop spans 18 amino acids. V lost 4 bases and J lost 4; bases outside the gene matches: 13. The germline CDR1 and CDR2 sequences are SEHNR and FQNEAQ (reference sequence). CDR3 sequence (DNA): TGTGCCAGCAGCTCATCCTCCCTCCTAGCGGGGGGGCCAGAGACCCAGTACTTC. Translated: CASSSSSLLAGGPETQYF. Filled out from reference TRBV7-9 and TRBJ2-5, the complete variable domain reads DTGVSQNPRHKITKRGQNVTFRCDPISEHNRLYWYRQTLGQGPEFLTYFQNEAQLEKSRLLSDRFSAERPKGSFSTLEIQRTEQGDSAMYLCASSSSSLLAGGPETQYFGPGTRLLVL.

The chain joins TRBV20-1 to TRBJ2-5, with D perhaps TRBD1 (5 bases). Germline lookup yields CDR1 DFQATT and CDR2 SNEGSKA (reference sequence). The V end lost 5 bases, the J end lost 4 bases, and 11 bases lay between the germline ends. The CDR3 covers 12 residues. This chain's CDR3 is CSAVGVGETQYF. The CDR3 DNA sequence: TGCAGTGCTGTAGGGGTCGGAGAGACCCAGTACTTC.

The chain uses TRBV4-2 and TRBJ1-2; D is uncertain. Germline CDR1 is LGHNA and CDR2 is YNFKEQ. This CDR3 has 15 amino acids. Deletions cut 0 bases from V and 4 bases from J, with 12 bases between. CDR3 nucleotides: TGTGCCAGCAGCCAAGATCTCCTGATCTCCTATGGCTACACCTTC. Translated: CASSQDLLISYGYTF.

The chain carries TRBV20-1 and TRBJ2-3, with D maybe TRBD2 (7 bases). Germline CDR1 reads DFQATT; CDR2 reads SNEGSKA (reference sequence). V lost 6 bases and J lost 7, with 29 bases in between. The CDR3 length is 17 residues. The CDR3 spells CSATDPGGLDVTHTQYF. In DNA form, the CDR3 reads TGCAGTGCAACAGACCCGGGGGGCCTCGACGTCACCCATACGCAGTATTTT.

The chain has TRBV12-3 or TRBV12-4 and TRBJ1-6; maybe TRBD1 (6 bases). The CDR3 is made up of 15 amino acids. V was shortened by 7 bases and J by 6 bases, with 16 bases between the two germline ends. DNA of the CDR3: TGTGCCAGCACCCGGACAGATACGCTTAATTCACCCCTCCACTTT. This translates into CASTRTDTLNSPLHF.

This clonotype was counted between two and nine times. The chain links TRBV24-1 to TRBJ2-4; D is unclear. Per germline, CDR1 KGHDR and CDR2 SFDVKD. V was trimmed by 7 bases and J by 5 bases, leaving 11 bases between them. The CDR3 is 13 amino acids. This chain's CDR3 is CATSADPQNIQYF. The CDR3 nucleotides read TGTGCCACCAGCGCGGACCCTCAAAACATTCAGTACTTC.

The sample holds a few counts of this clonotype. The genes are TRBV29-1 and TRBJ2-3; D is ambiguous. CDR1 is SQVTM and CDR2 is ANQGSEA in the germline V gene. The CDR3 contains 14 residues. Between the trimmed V and J ends, which lost 4 bases and 2 bases, there was a span of 13 bases. CDR3 in amino acids: CSVAMRLLTDTQYF. DNA for the CDR3: TGCAGCGTTGCGATGCGCCTACTCACAGATACGCAGTATTTT.

The chain links TRBV10-3 to TRBJ2-3, with unresolved D. The CDR3 sequence is 13 residues long. V was pared by 7 bases and J by 4 bases, with 12 bases between. Looked up from germline, CDR1 is ENHRY and CDR2 is SYGVKD. The chain's CDR3 is CAIMADTADTQYF. CDR3 bases: TGTGCCATCATGGCAGACACGGCAGATACGCAGTATTTT.

The chain uses TRBV3-1 and TRBJ2-1; the D is unclear. Germline CDR1 LGHDT, CDR2 YNNKEL (reference sequence). The CDR3 sequence is 15 residues long. Trimming left V 0 bases short and J 3 bases short, with 9 bases between. The DNA for the CDR3 is TGTGCCAGCAGCCAAGAACTGGCTAGCTACAATGAGCAGTTCTTC. Encoded protein: CASSQELASYNEQFF.

V is TRBV20-1 and J is TRBJ2-1, with 8 bases fitting TRBD1. CDR3 length equals 15 residues. The V gene end was trimmed by 5 bases and the J gene end by 1 base; junction bases not matched to a gene: 7. Germline loops: CDR1 DFQATT, CDR2 SNEGSKA (reference sequence). As DNA, the CDR3 is TGCAGTGCTGTCCAGGGGGCGTTTTCCTACAATGAGCAGTTCTTC. This gives the protein CSAVQGAFSYNEQFF.